A selection of T cell receptor beta chains follows, all from one sample in a study of blood T cell repertoires in COVID-19. TCRdb's table, derived via immunoSEQ multiplex PCR, lists solely in-frame clones and lacks some. Seen here are around 170,000 clones, roughly four fifths observed once, and the top ten hold roughly 6.1%. The sample consisted of peripheral blood. These receptors originate from a middle-aged woman with acute or convalescent COVID-19. Both conserved end residues are part of each CDR3.

TRBV27,CASTRLMGAHYGYTF
TRBV28,CASSSNLEKQFF
TRBV6-5,CASSYSAEQFF
TRBV11-3,CASSLGTSGAYNEQFF
TRBV9,CASSWDLGLGGGELFF
TRBV18,CASSPTGVSLNTIYF
TRBV7-9,CASSQDRISNQPQHF
TRBV28,CASSSGQVYEQYF
TRBV4-1,CASRHITGPDIETQYF
TRBV7-3,CASSFVGGAGETQYF
TRBV25-1,CASSEFNPSRIYNEQFF
TRBV27,CASSLFGTSSPQHF
TRBV5-3,CARSYGEFF
TRBV30,CACGTGWNSPLHF
TRBV28,CASNPGGYGNTIYF
TRBV28,CASSPTGVYGYTF
TRBV5-1,CASMDRTSTDTQYF
TRBV6-5,CASGTMNTEAFF
TRBV6-5,CASSWGTIRGGYTF
TRBV4-1,CASSRGGQGAGNSPLHF
TRBV28,CASSVDSYNEQFF
TRBV27,CASSKRRNYEQYF
TRBV12-3/TRBV12-4,CASSLLWASPLHF
TRBV19,CASSIDSLSVLADGYTF
TRBV28,CASSSLVVGTGELFF
TRBV14,CASSRMTGSGNTIYF
TRBV11-3,CASSPSGRASYNEQFF
TRBV11-2,CASRRGAKGNTIYF
TRBV3-1/TRBV3-2,CASSRGGQGHTEAFF
TRBV4-1,CASSQASGLAGFENTGELFF
TRBV23-1,CARPIRTGRETQYF
TRBV28,CASSSLEGIETQYF
TRBV5-1,CASSRDRGSTEAFF
TRBV27,CASSFYGQGVRGLAGYEQYF
TRBV6-5,CASSSSPGQGVQVQHF
TRBV28,CASSRTGFYNSPLHF
TRBV5-1,CASSLAFNTGELFF
TRBV3-1/TRBV3-2,CASSQDGRSTGELFF
TRBV2,CASSEEPYYGYTF
TRBV5-4,CASRTQGGSYGYTF
TRBV30,CACWKGVEQYF
TRBV2,CASSEVQGEKLFF
TRBV28,CASSFIPPGANYGYTF
TRBV28,CASQGQTYEQYF